One T cell receptor beta chain is described in this entry. The antigen is undetermined. The data belong to a study of shared clonotypes between healthy human individuals. Looking at the study overall: Each donor had three CD4 naive, three CD4 memory, two CD8 naive and one CD8 memory plate.

Study findings and constraints: Estimated richness was generally greater in naive than memory subsets.

Using immunoSEQ multiplex PCR, the repertoire was profiled, and TCRdb retains in-frame clones only, with some absent. This sample carries under 600,000 clones, 90% to 97% of them seen once, and the ten largest clones take approximately 0.06%. Germline CDR1 MNHEY, CDR2 SVGAGI. The CDR3 covers 14 residues. Trimming left V 6 bases short and J 5 bases short, with 14 bases between. Researchers partitioned CD4+ cells into CD45RA+ naive and CD45RA-negative memory subsets. J is TRBJ1-5 and V is TRBV6-5; D gene uncertain. Source material: naive CD4+ T cells sorted from blood. The subset was: CD45RA+ positively selected. The TCR originated in a woman aged 30 to 39 in good health. The CDR3, as DNA: TGTGCCAGCAGGGATGCCGCGGTCGATCAGCCCCAGCATTTT. As protein: CASRDAAVDQPQHF.